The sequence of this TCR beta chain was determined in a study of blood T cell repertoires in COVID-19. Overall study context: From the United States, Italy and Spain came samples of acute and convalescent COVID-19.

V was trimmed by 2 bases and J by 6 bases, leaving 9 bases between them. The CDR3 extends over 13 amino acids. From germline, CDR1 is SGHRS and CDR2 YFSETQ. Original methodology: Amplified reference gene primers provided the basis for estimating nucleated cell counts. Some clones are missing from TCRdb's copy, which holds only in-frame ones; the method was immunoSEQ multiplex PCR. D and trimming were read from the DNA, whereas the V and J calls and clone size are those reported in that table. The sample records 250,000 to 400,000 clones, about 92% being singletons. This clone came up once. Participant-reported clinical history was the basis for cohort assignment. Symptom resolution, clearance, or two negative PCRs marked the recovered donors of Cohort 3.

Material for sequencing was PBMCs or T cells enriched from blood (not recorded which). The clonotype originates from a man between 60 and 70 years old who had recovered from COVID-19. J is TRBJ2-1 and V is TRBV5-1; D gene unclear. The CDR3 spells CASSLALVNEQFF. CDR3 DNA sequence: TGCGCCAGCAGCTTAGCCTTGGTCAATGAGCAGTTCTTC.